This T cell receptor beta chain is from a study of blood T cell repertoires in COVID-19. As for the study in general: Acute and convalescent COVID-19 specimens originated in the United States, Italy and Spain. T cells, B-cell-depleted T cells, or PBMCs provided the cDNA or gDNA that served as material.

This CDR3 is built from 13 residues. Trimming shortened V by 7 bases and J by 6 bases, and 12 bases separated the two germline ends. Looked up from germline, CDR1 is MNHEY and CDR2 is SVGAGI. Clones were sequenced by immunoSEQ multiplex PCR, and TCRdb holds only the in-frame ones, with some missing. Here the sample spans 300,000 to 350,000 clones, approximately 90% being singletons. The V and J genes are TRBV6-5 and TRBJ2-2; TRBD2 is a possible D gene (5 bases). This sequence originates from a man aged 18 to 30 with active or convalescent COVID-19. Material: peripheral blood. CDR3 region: CASTIGRAGELFF. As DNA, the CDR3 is TGTGCCAGCACCATAGGGCGGGCCGGGGAGCTGTTTTTT.